This TCR beta chain derives from a study of early T cells in non-severe SARS-CoV-2 infection. Study-wide context: Bulk RNA isolated from unsorted whole blood underwent sequencing; chains were not paired. Study-level points and caveats: There was a bias toward anti-spike CD8 responses in VDJdb matching, which missed private and CD4 specificities.

This clonotype was seen ten or more times. The antigen remains unidentified. Individual cDNA molecules received unique molecular identifiers during library preparation. TCRdb called the 5' RACE reads again in MiXCR, with one record for every CDR3 protein. The sample lists roughly 49,000 distinct CDR3 sequences; about 4.2% were seen once. The CDR3 spans 16 residues. The germline CDR1 and CDR2 sequences are SEHNR and FQNEAQ (reference sequence). Unmatched junction bases numbered 5, after V lost 4 bases and J lost 5 bases. The sequenced material came from whole blood. The receptor's source is an adult who was a healthcare worker with PCR-confirmed SARS-CoV-2 infection or an uninfected control (not recorded which). V and J are TRBV7-9 and TRBJ2-5, with 15 nucleotides matching TRBD2. CDR3 nucleotides: TGTGCCAGCAGCTCCCCAGGGACTAGCGGGAGGGAGACCCAGTACTTC. Its protein product is CASSSPGTSGRETQYF.